This section outlines one T cell receptor (beta chain) sequence together with its context. The source of the sample is a study of blood T cell repertoires in COVID-19. As for the study in general: The United States, Italy and Spain supplied acute and convalescent COVID-19 samples. Sample material is recorded as cDNA or gDNA derived from T cells, B-cell-depleted T cells, or PBMCs.

Authors' data handling: Reference gene primer amplification gave nucleated cell count estimates. Method: immunoSEQ multiplex PCR; TCRdb's copy keeps in-frame clones and lacks some. That table is the source of V, J and clone size, and D and trimming were worked out from the DNA. The table records approximately 190,000 clones, about nine tenths of them present only once. The clonotype originates from an elderly man with acute or convalescent COVID-19. Sequencing was performed on peripheral blood.

This CDR3 reads CATSRGNRQGAHEQYF. Here the CDR3 DNA reads TGTGCCACCAGCAGGGGAAACCGACAGGGGGCCCACGAGCAGTACTTC. The chain employs TRBV15 and TRBJ2-7; 10 bases are a match to TRBD1. The V segment lost 3 bases and the J segment 5 bases; nucleotides outside the gene matches: 10. Per germline, CDR1 LNHNV and CDR2 YYDKDF (reference sequence). The CDR3 is 16 amino acids. The full variable domain, its missing parts supplied by reference TRBV15 and TRBJ2-7, is DAMVIQNPRYQVTQFGKPVTLSCSQTLNHNVMYWYQQKSSQAPKLLFHYYDKDFNNEADTPDNFQSRRPNTSFCFLDIRSPGLGDTAMYLCATSRGNRQGAHEQYFGPGTRLTVT.